This entry describes one T cell receptor beta chain. The V gene's germline CDR1 is SGHVS and CDR2 FQNEAQ. CDR3 length: 14 residues. Trimming took 1 base from V and 4 from J, leaving 10 bases between them. This entry comes from a study of blood T cell repertoires in COVID-19. Background on the study: PBMCs, B-cell-depleted T cells, or T cells were the source of the cDNA or gDNA that made up the material.

Some clones are missing from TCRdb's copy, which holds only in-frame ones; the method was immunoSEQ multiplex PCR. The table lists some 160,000 clones, roughly 78% of them singletons, with 6.5% to 8% in the top ten. The chain employs TRBV7-8 and TRBJ1-2, with D unresolved. The sample was peripheral blood. This TCR derives from a man in his 70s with active or convalescent COVID-19. The CDR3 spells CASSLDITVYGYTF. The CDR3 DNA reads as TGTGCCAGCAGCTTAGATATCACAGTCTATGGCTACACCTTC.